This TCR beta chain was recorded in a study of cytomegalovirus exposure and HLA in healthy donors. Study details: One earlier analysis, a look at 180 million or so T cells, found 117 million unique TCR beta sequences. The study placed 80% to 85% of its 350 to 450 genotyped donors in the Caucasian-associated ancestry cluster. Whole-study findings and limits: Approximately 18,000 TCR beta sequences were associated with HLA alleles at 0.05 false discovery rate in a later analysis. A later look showed TCR association rates differing by HLA locus, highest for DRB1 and lowest for HLA-C.

To note about this clone: Antigen unknown.

CDR1 is LNHNV, CDR2 YYDKDF, per germline (reference sequence). There are 14 residues in the CDR3. Trimming took off 5 bases at V and 1 base at J, with 11 bases between the two ends. In the PCR, 60 Vbeta and 13 Jbeta primers were used. The repertoire was sequenced with immunoSEQ multiplex PCR; TCRdb's copy has only in-frame clones and lacks some. The repertoire holds 200,000 to 300,000 clones, with roughly 86% as singletons. The chain combines TRBV15 with TRBJ2-5; D is perhaps TRBD1 (5 bases). This receptor was taken from a woman aged 40 to 49 in good health and CMV-seropositive. What was sequenced was PBMCs. Written as DNA, the CDR3 is TGTGCCACCAGCCCGGACACCCTCCAAGAGACCCAGTACTTC. It translates to CATSPDTLQETQYF.